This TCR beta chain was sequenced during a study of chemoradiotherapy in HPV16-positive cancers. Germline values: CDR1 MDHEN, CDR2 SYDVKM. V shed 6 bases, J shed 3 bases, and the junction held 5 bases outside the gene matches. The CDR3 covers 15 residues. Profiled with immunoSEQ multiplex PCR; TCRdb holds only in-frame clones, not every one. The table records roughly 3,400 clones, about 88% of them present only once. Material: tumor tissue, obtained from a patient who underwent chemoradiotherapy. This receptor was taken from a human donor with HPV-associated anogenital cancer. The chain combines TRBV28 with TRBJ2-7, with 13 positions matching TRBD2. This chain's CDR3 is CASSPGTSGNYEQYF. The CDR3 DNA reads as TGTGCCAGCAGCCCCGGGACTAGCGGGAACTACGAGCAGTACTTC.